Ten or more counts support the clone carrying this T cell receptor (beta chain). Its antigen is still unknown. This record belongs to a study of T cells in Graves' hyperthyroidism and ophthalmopathy. Using RNA transcripts as the source, TCR beta CDR3 regions were amplified. HTBI primers were used for first-round RT-PCR of the TCR CDR3. TCRdb ran MiXCR on the multiplex PCR reads and lists one entry per CDR3 protein. This table has 650,000 to 700,000 distinct CDR3 sequences, roughly a sixth appearing once. The CDR3 extends over 16 amino acids. CDR1 MNHEY and CDR2 SVGEGT come from the germline V gene. The V gene end was trimmed by 5 bases and the J gene end by 8 bases; junction bases not matched to a gene: 8. The study, taken as a whole, reports: Prediction of ophthalmopathy progression came a median approximately 6 months pre-onset.

This TCR was sampled from a man aged 50 to 59 with Graves' hyperthyroidism. The specimen was blood. The genes are TRBV6-2 or TRBV6-3 and TRBJ2-1; 14 bases are shared with TRBD2. CDR3 amino acids: CASSPRTSGRIDEQFF. In nucleotides, the CDR3 is TGTGCCAGCAGTCCCCGGACTAGCGGGAGGATCGATGAGCAGTTCTTC.